A single sample is the source of the 14 T cell receptor beta chains below, sequenced in a study of cytomegalovirus exposure and HLA in healthy donors. The PCR ran on 60 Vbeta and 13 Jbeta primers. Using immunoSEQ multiplex PCR, the repertoire was profiled, and TCRdb retains in-frame clones only, with some absent. The table lists about 240,000 clones, around 80% of them singletons. The specimen sequenced was PBMCs. The receptors were sampled from a boy between 5 and 17 years old in good health and CMV-seronegative.

This chain connects TRBV19 to TRBJ2-2; TRBD2 aligns across 9 bases. The CDR3 has 15 amino acids. V trimming: 6 bases; J trimming: 2 bases; junction bases outside the gene matches: 4. Germline V CDR1 and CDR2: LNHDA, SQIVND (reference sequence). The CDR3 sequence: CASRSGLANTGELFF. The CDR3 DNA follows: TGTGCCAGTAGATCGGGACTAGCCAACACCGGGGAGCTGTTTTTT. Together with reference TRBV19 and TRBJ2-2, the CDR3 gives the full variable domain: DGGITQSPKYLFRKEGQNVTLSCEQNLNHDAMYWYRQDPGQGLRLIYYSQIVNDFQKGDIAEGYSVSREKKESFPLTVTSAQKNPTAFYLCASRSGLANTGELFFGEGSRLTVL.

The V gene is TRBV28, the J gene TRBJ1-2; D ambiguous. This CDR3 contains 11 residues. Trimming removed 3 bases at V and 8 bases at J, with 7 bases between. The germline CDR1 and CDR2 sequences are MDHEN and SYDVKM. As DNA, the CDR3 is TGTGCCAGCAGTTTCCCCCTGGGCTACACCTTC. It specifies CASSFPLGYTF.

This clone was seen a handful of times. For the CDR3, the DNA is TGTGCCAGCAGCAAAGCGGGGGAAGGGGGCTGTAGCAATGAGCAGTTCTTC. Protein: CASSKAGEGGCSNEQFF. The chain links TRBV21-1 to TRBJ2-1; the table's D call, TRBD1, has no DNA check behind it. TRBV21-1 is a documented pseudogene. The CDR3 contains 17 residues.

The chain combines TRBV19 with TRBJ1-2; 10 bases map to TRBD1. V dropped 3 bases and J dropped 4; count of bases not matched to a gene: 2. The CDR3 spans 14 residues. Germline V gene lookup returns CDR1 LNHDA and CDR2 SQIVND (reference sequence). Here the CDR3 reads CASSMDRGSYGYTF. The CDR3 coding sequence is TGTGCCAGTAGTATGGACAGGGGGTCCTATGGCTACACCTTC.

The chain uses TRBV6-5 and TRBJ2-5, with D possibly matching TRBD1 (5 bases). The CDR3 covers 16 residues. Trimming took 0 bases from V and 2 from J, leaving 13 bases between them. Germline values: CDR1 MNHEY, CDR2 SVGAGI. DNA of the CDR3: TGTGCCAGCAGTTACTCCGCCGGCAGGGCGCAAGAGACCCAGTACTTC. Its protein is CASSYSAGRAQETQYF.

The chain is built from TRBV27 and TRBJ1-1; D is unclear. V dropped 8 bases and J dropped 1 base, with 11 bases sitting between them. The CDR3 is 13 amino acids. The germline V gene encodes CDR1 MNHEY and CDR2 SMNVEV (reference sequence). In nucleotides, the CDR3 is TGTGCCAGCGGGCGAGTCCAGAACACTGAAGCTTTCTTT. The encoded protein is CASGRVQNTEAFF.

The genes are TRBV5-1 and TRBJ2-3; D uncertain. The V end lost 6 bases, the J end lost 5 bases, and 13 bases lay between the germline ends. Germline CDR1 is SGHRS and CDR2 is YFSETQ. This CDR3 comprises 13 residues. CDR3 in DNA: TGCGCCAGCACTTCCGAGGCCAGAGATACGCAGTATTTT. Amino acids: CASTSEARDTQYF.

This clone was detected a few times. V and J are TRBV30 and TRBJ2-3; 8 bases agree with TRBD2. Germline CDR1 reads GTSNPN; CDR2 reads SVGIG (reference sequence). V shed 2 bases and J 6 bases; nucleotides not matched to a gene: 10. The CDR3 is 15 amino acids. In DNA, the CDR3 is TGTGCCTGGAGTTCGGGACTAGGGGGTCCCGATACGCAGTATTTT. Translated: CAWSSGLGGPDTQYF.

This clone was counted a few times. The chain employs TRBV2 and TRBJ1-4; D uncertain. CDR1 and CDR2 from the germline V gene are SNHLY and FYNNEI. V dropped 4 bases and J dropped 5 bases, with 8 bases sitting between them. The CDR3 is 13 residues long. The CDR3 sequence: CASSVWRNEKLFF. The CDR3 nucleotides read TGTGCCAGCAGTGTCTGGCGGAATGAAAAACTGTTTTTT.

The sample holds a few counts of this clone. The chain joins TRBV25-1 to TRBJ1-1; the D gene is possibly TRBD1 (5 bases). Germline V gives CDR1 MGHDK, CDR2 SYGVNS. The CDR3 sequence is 16 residues long. Between the trimmed V and J ends, which lost 6 bases and 4 bases, there was a span of 21 bases. The CDR3 loop is CASSGRDSYLSTEAFF. Here the CDR3 DNA reads TGTGCCAGCAGCGGGAGAGACAGCTACCTGAGCACTGAAGCTTTCTTT.

The V call is TRBV7-8, the J call TRBJ2-5; TRBD1 is a possible D gene (6 bases). The length of the CDR3 is 16 residues. The germline V gene encodes CDR1 SGHVS and CDR2 FQNEAQ. The germline V and J ends were trimmed by 5 bases and 1 base, with 17 bases remaining between them. The CDR3 sequence is CASSQRQASIQETQYF. CDR3 DNA sequence: TGTGCCAGCAGCCAGAGACAGGCTTCGATCCAAGAGACCCAGTACTTC.

The sample holds one count of this clone. The CDR3 nucleotides read TGTGCCAGCAGTGACGAAGCGGCGGGGGATCAGCCCCAGCATTTT. As protein: CASSDEAAGDQPQHF. The J gene is TRBJ1-5, the V gene TRBV2; a weak D match, TRBD1 (5 bases). Germline assignment: CDR1 SNHLY and CDR2 FYNNEI. This CDR3 contains 15 residues. V was shortened by 3 bases and J by 5 bases, with 14 bases between the two germline ends.

This chain connects TRBV4-1 to TRBJ2-5, with 9 bases identical to TRBD2. The CDR3 is 17 amino acids. The germline CDR1 and CDR2 sequences are MGHRA and YSYEKL. Unmatched junction bases numbered 7, after V lost 0 bases and J lost 2 bases. This CDR3 is CASSQEPSGVAQETQYF. DNA for the CDR3: TGCGCCAGCAGCCAAGAGCCTAGCGGGGTCGCACAAGAGACCCAGTACTTC.

The chain carries TRBV30 and TRBJ2-7; a weak D match, TRBD1 (6 bases). Trimming cost V 3 bases and J 2 bases, with 23 bases left between them. Germline V CDR1 and CDR2: GTSNPN, SVGIG (reference sequence). The length of the CDR3 is 17 residues. CDR3 sequence: CAWRLTYPRDTAYEQYF. The CDR3, as DNA: TGTGCCTGGAGACTCACATACCCCCGGGACACAGCCTACGAGCAGTACTTC.